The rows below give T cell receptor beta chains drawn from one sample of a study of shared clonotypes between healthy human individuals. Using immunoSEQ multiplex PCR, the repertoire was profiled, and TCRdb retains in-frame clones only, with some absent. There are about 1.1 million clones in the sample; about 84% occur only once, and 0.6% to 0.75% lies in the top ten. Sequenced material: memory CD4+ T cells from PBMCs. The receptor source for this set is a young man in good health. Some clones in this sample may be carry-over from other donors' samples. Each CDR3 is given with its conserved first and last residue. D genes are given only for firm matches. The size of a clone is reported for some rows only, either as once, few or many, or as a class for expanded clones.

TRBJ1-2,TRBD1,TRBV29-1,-,CSGGQGDYGYTF,TGCAGCGGTGGACAGGGTGACTATGGCTACACCTTC
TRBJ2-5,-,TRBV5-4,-,CASSLKADQETQYF,TGTGCCAGCAGCTTGAAGGCAGACCAAGAGACCCAGTACTTC
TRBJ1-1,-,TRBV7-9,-,CASSYGRGGTEAFF,TGTGCCAGCAGCTACGGGAGGGGTGGCACTGAAGCTTTCTTT
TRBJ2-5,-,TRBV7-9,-,CASSLYETQYF,TGTGCCAGCAGCTTATACGAGACCCAGTACTTC
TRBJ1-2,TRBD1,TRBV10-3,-,CAISTQGAGGYTF,TGTGCCATCAGCACACAGGGGGCGGGTGGCTACACCTTC
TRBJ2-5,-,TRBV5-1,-,CASSLDEETQYF,TGCGCCAGCAGCTTGGATGAGGAGACCCAGTACTTC
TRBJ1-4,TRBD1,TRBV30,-,CAWSPGQGKTEKLFF,TGTGCCTGGAGCCCGGGACAGGGGAAGACTGAAAAACTGTTTTTT
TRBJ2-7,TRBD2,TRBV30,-,CASKRESEQYF,TGTGCCTCAAAGCGGGAGAGCGAGCAGTACTTC
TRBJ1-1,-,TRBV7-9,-,CASSFENTEAFF,TGTGCCAGCAGCTTCGAGAACACTGAAGCTTTCTTT
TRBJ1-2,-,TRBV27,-,CASTLYTNYSYTF,TGTGCCAGCACCCTCTACACTAACTATAGCTACACCTTC
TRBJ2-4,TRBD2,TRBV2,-,CASSEAWRGGNIQYF,TGTGCCAGCAGTGAAGCCTGGCGGGGGGGCAACATTCAGTACTTC
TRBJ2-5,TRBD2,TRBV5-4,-,CASSLAKGLAGGETQYF,TGTGCCAGCAGCTTGGCCAAGGGACTAGCGGGAGGAGAGACCCAGTACTTC
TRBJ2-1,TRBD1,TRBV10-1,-,CASSEEKGAENNEQFF,TGCGCCAGCAGTGAAGAAAAGGGGGCGGAGAACAATGAGCAGTTCTTC
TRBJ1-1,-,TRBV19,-,CATQPRFSGNTEAFF,TGTGCCACCCAACCTCGATTCAGTGGGAACACTGAAGCTTTCTTT
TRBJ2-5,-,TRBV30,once,CAWSVTGGETQYF,TGTGCCTGGAGTGTAACAGGAGGGGAGACCCAGTACTTC
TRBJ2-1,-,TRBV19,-,CASSKGQYYNEQFF,TGTGCCAGTAGTAAAGGACAGTACTACAATGAGCAGTTCTTC
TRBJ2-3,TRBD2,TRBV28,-,CASSLDSAGGLDTQYF,TGTGCCAGCAGTTTGGATTCAGCGGGAGGGCTAGATACGCAGTATTTT
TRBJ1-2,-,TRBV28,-,CASSSPGDDLRGYTF,TGTGCCAGCAGCTCCCCGGGGGATGACTTGCGTGGCTACACCTTC
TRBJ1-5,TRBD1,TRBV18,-,CASSLPGTGRQPQHF,TGTGCCAGCTCATTGCCCGGGACAGGGCGCCAGCCCCAGCATTTT
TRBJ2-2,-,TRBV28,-,CASSFGRNTGELFF,TGTGCCAGCAGTTTCGGGAGAAACACCGGGGAGCTGTTTTTT
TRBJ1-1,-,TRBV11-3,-,CASSPRGGSNTEAFF,TGTGCCAGCAGCCCGCGGGGGGGCTCGAACACTGAAGCTTTCTTT
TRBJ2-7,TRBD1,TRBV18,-,CASSPRLGQAPEGEQYF,TGTGCCAGCTCACCAAGGCTGGGACAGGCCCCCGAGGGGGAGCAGTACTTC
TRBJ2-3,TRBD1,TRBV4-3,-,CASSPGQGYADTQYF,TGCGCCAGCAGCCCTGGACAGGGGTACGCAGATACGCAGTATTTT
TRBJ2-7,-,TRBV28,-,CASSPFPVSREQYF,TGTGCCAGCAGTCCTTTCCCTGTGTCGAGGGAGCAGTACTTC
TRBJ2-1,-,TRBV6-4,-,CASSTSIYNEQFF,TGTGCCAGCAGTACTTCCATCTACAATGAGCAGTTCTTC
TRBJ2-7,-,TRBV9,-,CASSPFPGTVYEQYF,TGTGCCAGCAGCCCATTCCCCGGGACCGTTTACGAGCAGTACTTC
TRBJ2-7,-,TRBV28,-,CASPPAGPMRSYEQYF,TGTGCCAGCCCTCCTGCCGGGCCTATGAGGAGTTACGAGCAGTACTTC
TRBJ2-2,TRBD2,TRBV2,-,CASSLERDRGGELFF,TGTGCCAGCAGTCTTGAGCGGGATCGCGGCGGGGAGCTGTTTTTT
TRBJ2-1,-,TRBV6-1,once,CASSERVSGSYNEQFF,TGTGCCAGCAGTGAACGGGTTAGCGGATCCTACAATGAGCAGTTCTTC
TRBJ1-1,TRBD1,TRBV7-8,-,CASSPRQGRLDTEAFF,TGTGCCAGCAGCCCCAGACAGGGACGTTTGGACACTGAAGCTTTCTTT
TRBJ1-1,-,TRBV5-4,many,CASSSEANTEAFF,TGTGCCAGCAGCTCTGAAGCGAACACTGAAGCTTTCTTT
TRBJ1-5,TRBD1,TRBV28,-,CASSLPGTGGDSRQPQHF,TGTGCCAGCAGTTTACCGGGGACAGGGGGCGACTCTAGACAGCCCCAGCATTTT
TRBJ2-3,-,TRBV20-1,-,CSAGGGDTQYF,TGCAGTGCTGGGGGAGGAGATACGCAGTATTTT
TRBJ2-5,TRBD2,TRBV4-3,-,CASSQDSASGSAMGTQYF,TGCGCCAGCAGCCAAGATTCGGCTAGCGGGAGTGCTATGGGGACCCAGTACTTC
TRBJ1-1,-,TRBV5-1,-,CASTTSTGPNTEAFF,TGCGCCAGCACGACCTCGACAGGACCGAACACTGAAGCTTTCTTT
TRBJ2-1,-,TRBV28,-,CASSLSQGGNSYNEQFF,TGTGCCAGCAGTTTAAGTCAGGGGGGCAACTCCTACAATGAGCAGTTCTTC
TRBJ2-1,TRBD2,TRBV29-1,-,CSVETQYILAGTNEQFF,TGCAGCGTCGAAACCCAATACATTTTAGCGGGAACCAATGAGCAGTTCTTC
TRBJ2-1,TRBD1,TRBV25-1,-,CASSAEGGTGRTYNEQFF,TGTGCCAGCAGTGCTGAGGGGGGGACAGGGCGGACCTACAATGAGCAGTTCTTC
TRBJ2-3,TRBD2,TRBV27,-,CASSRDYRTQYF,TGTGCCAGCAGTAGGGACTACAGAACGCAGTATTTT